These T cell receptor beta chains were read from a single sample in a study of T cells expressing NK-cell markers. One entry per CDR3 protein, without DNA, is what TCRdb gives after re-calling the 5' RACE reads. Here the sample table reports roughly 380,000 distinct CDR3 sequences. Source material: blood T cells: a sorted CD56 or NKG2C T cell subset, CD4+ or CD8+ T cells, or bulk PBMC T cells (not recorded which). All receptors come from a man aged 18-75 years in good health. The CDR3 runs from the conserved cysteine through the conserved F or W.

J | V | CDR3
TRBJ1-4 | TRBV3-1 | CASSQGGGREYEKLFF
TRBJ2-7 | TRBV6-1 | CASSEAQYAGEQYF
TRBJ2-7 | TRBV5-1 | CASNRRGGQYEQYF
TRBJ1-3 | TRBV27 | CASSTNGAGNTIYF
TRBJ2-2 | TRBV15 | CATSSPGLGTGELFF
TRBJ2-1 | TRBV4-1 | CASSQGSGGGTYNEQFF
TRBJ1-2 | TRBV18 | CASSPDLSGVNGYTF
TRBJ1-3 | TRBV12-3/TRBV12-4 | CASSLRLTGLSSGNTIYF
TRBJ2-5 | TRBV2 | CASSSPGQGIGGQETQYF
TRBJ2-7 | TRBV24-1 | CATPPLLAGPLYEQYF
TRBJ2-5 | TRBV7-9 | CATQGLQETQYF
TRBJ2-1 | TRBV19 | CASSMLASGVREQFF
TRBJ1-6 | TRBV12-3/TRBV12-4 | CASSLGISNSPLHF
TRBJ1-5 | TRBV3-1 | CASSQGTPRQGQPQHF
TRBJ2-5 | TRBV18 | CASSPGEGTQETQYF
TRBJ1-4 | TRBV5-5 | CASSLRPGGATNEKLFF
TRBJ2-7 | TRBV18 | CASSPAIADEQYF
TRBJ2-5 | TRBV20-1 | CSARAAPARETQYF
TRBJ1-1 | TRBV11-2 | CASSQTRGTGEYEAFF
TRBJ2-7 | TRBV5-1 | CASSLGPAGGNYEQYF
TRBJ2-5 | TRBV7-8 | CASSLRGGGETQYF
TRBJ1-1 | TRBV7-9 | CASSSPQGTVNTEAFF
TRBJ2-5 | TRBV2 | CASSEAGRSLGYF
TRBJ2-1 | TRBV20-1 | CSATVGGVASNEQFF
TRBJ1-2 | TRBV5-1 | CASSLAPGQGAVRSGYTF
TRBJ1-1 | TRBV7-2 | CASSLYTGNTEAFF
TRBJ1-2 | TRBV18 | CASSPPSPLFIYGYTF
TRBJ1-4 | TRBV2 | CASSLRPEKLFF
TRBJ2-7 | TRBV7-2 | CASAQSGTYEQYF
TRBJ2-1 | TRBV2 | CASSAFGGIVSEQFF
TRBJ2-1 | TRBV7-3 | CASSFPPGRGASYNEQFF
TRBJ2-4 | TRBV27 | CASSRKSGGGSKNIQYF
TRBJ2-1 | TRBV28 | CASSSLVDEQFF
TRBJ1-2 | TRBV6-5 | CASSYGRQGAIYGYTF
TRBJ1-3 | TRBV18 | CASSPRGSGNTIYF
TRBJ2-7 | TRBV6-5 | CASSYSQRGGNYEQYF
TRBJ2-1 | TRBV6-5 | CASSYSGTTHNEQFF
TRBJ2-2 | TRBV20-1 | CSARDPRGPAGELFF
TRBJ1-6 | TRBV15 | CATSIRTGSPLHF
TRBJ2-7 | TRBV28 | CATGDRPYEQYF
TRBJ2-1 | TRBV12-3/TRBV12-4 | CASSFRDSEQFF
TRBJ2-3 | TRBV7-2 | CASSDSVTVNTDTQYF
TRBJ1-5 | TRBV20-1 | CSARVGGSRQPQHF